Listed below are T cell receptor beta chains from one sample, sequenced in a study of T-cell memory formation after mild COVID-19. One entry per CDR3 protein, called by TCRdb with MiXCR from the 5' RACE reads. The sample has approximately 150,000 distinct CDR3 sequences, about 14% seen once. Sequenced: PBMCs or a T cell subset sorted from them (not recorded which). These receptors came from an adult woman who had mild COVID-19 (a few samples of this study predate the infection). Cell type and time point are not known. The CDR3 runs from the conserved cysteine through the conserved F or W. D genes are given only for firm matches. Where a row states a size, it is once, few, many or the class of an expanded clone; other rows omit it.

j_gene	abundance	d_gene	v_gene	CDR3aa	CDR3nt
TRBJ2-3	NA	TRBD2	TRBV4-3	CASSQDKGRVLADTQYF	TGCGCCAGCAGCCAAGATAAAGGGAGGGTTCTCGCAGATACGCAGTATTTT
TRBJ2-7	few	NA	TRBV9	CANLTDPGSYEQYF	TGTGCCAACTTGACAGACCCAGGATCCTACGAGCAGTACTTC
TRBJ2-4	NA	TRBD1	TRBV9	CASSVPGTGSQNIQYF	TGTGCCAGCAGCGTACCAGGGACAGGTAGCCAAAACATTCAGTACTTC
TRBJ2-1	many	NA	TRBV7-9	CASSLEVNEQFF	TGTGCCAGCAGCTTGGAGGTCAATGAGCAGTTCTTC
TRBJ2-7	few	NA	TRBV2	CASSEVGGYYEQYF	TGTGCCAGCAGTGAAGTGGGAGGATACTACGAGCAGTACTTC
TRBJ2-7	few	NA	TRBV5-1	CASSFGIGYEQYF	TGCGCCAGCAGCTTCGGGATCGGCTACGAGCAGTACTTC
TRBJ2-7	NA	NA	TRBV5-1	CASSLDSGYSYEQYF	TGCGCCAGCAGCTTGGATTCCGGCTACTCCTACGAGCAGTACTTC
TRBJ2-7	NA	TRBD1	TRBV12-3/TRBV12-4	CASSSPRTGYSYEQYF	TGTGCCAGCAGTTCCCCCAGGACAGGCTATTCCTACGAGCAGTACTTC
TRBJ2-5	few	NA	TRBV19	CASSITRETQYF	TGTGCCAGTAGTATAACCAGGGAGACCCAGTACTTC
TRBJ2-3	NA	TRBD2	TRBV9	CASSLSGGADTQYF	TGTGCCAGCAGCCTAAGCGGGGGGGCAGATACGCAGTATTTT
TRBJ2-7	few	NA	TRBV27	CASSSNGGPLVPTLGFTYEQYF	TGTGCCAGCAGTTCCAATGGGGGTCCGCTAGTTCCCACGCTGGGCTTTACCTACGAGCAGTACTTC
TRBJ2-7	NA	TRBD2	TRBV6-2/TRBV6-3	CASSETSGRDSYEQYF	TGTGCCAGCAGCGAAACTAGCGGGAGGGACTCCTACGAGCAGTACTTC
TRBJ1-5	few	NA	TRBV18	CASSPRGRNSNQPQHF	TGTGCCAGCTCACCACGGGGTAGGAATAGCAATCAGCCCCAGCATTTT
TRBJ2-1	few	TRBD1	TRBV18	CASSPTTGNNEQFF	TGTGCCAGCTCACCGACGACAGGGAACAATGAGCAGTTCTTC
TRBJ1-1	few	TRBD1	TRBV6-5	CASSSGQGANTEAFF	TGTGCCAGCAGTTCGGGACAGGGGGCGAACACTGAAGCTTTCTTT
TRBJ2-1	many	NA	TRBV18	CASSPSSGNEQFF	TGTGCCAGCTCACCATCCAGCGGCAATGAGCAGTTCTTC
TRBJ2-7	few	NA	TRBV12-3/TRBV12-4	CASSFYKWSYEQYF	TGTGCCAGCAGTTTCTACAAGTGGTCCTACGAGCAGTACTTC
TRBJ2-1	many	NA	TRBV12-3/TRBV12-4	CASSSAGEQFF	TGTGCCAGCAGTTCCGCGGGGGAGCAGTTCTTC
TRBJ2-7	NA	NA	TRBV6-2/TRBV6-3	CASSYSTSLRGEQYF	TGTGCCAGCAGTTACTCGACGAGCTTAAGGGGAGAGCAGTACTTC
TRBJ2-1	NA	TRBD2	TRBV12-3/TRBV12-4	CASSFGTGGGYNEQFF	TGTGCCAGCAGTTTCGGGACGGGAGGGGGGTACAATGAGCAGTTCTTC
TRBJ2-7	few	NA	TRBV5-1	CASSAGQTYEQYF	TGCGCCAGCAGCGCAGGACAGACCTACGAGCAGTACTTC
TRBJ2-3	few	NA	TRBV5-1	CASTTDLSDTQYF	TGCGCCAGTACGACAGATCTGTCCGATACGCAGTATTTT
TRBJ2-1	NA	TRBD2	TRBV15	CATSRISGGADEQFF	TGTGCCACCAGCAGAATTAGCGGGGGGGCCGATGAGCAGTTCTTC
TRBJ2-3	few	TRBD2	TRBV5-1	CASSIFGGGASDTQYF	TGCGCCAGCAGCATCTTCGGCGGGGGGGCCTCAGATACGCAGTATTTT
TRBJ1-1	NA	NA	TRBV9	CASSAGGQVNTEAFF	TGTGCCAGCAGCGCGGGGGGGCAGGTGAACACTGAAGCTTTCTTT
TRBJ2-2	few	NA	TRBV23-1	CASSQFNGLPGELFF	TGCGCCAGCAGTCAATTCAACGGGCTTCCCGGGGAGCTGTTTTTT
TRBJ2-7	NA	TRBD2	TRBV29-1	CSVGLAGGDYEQYF	TGCAGCGTCGGACTAGCGGGAGGGGACTACGAGCAGTACTTC
TRBJ2-5	NA	TRBD2	TRBV5-1	CASSTSGIQETQYF	TGCGCCAGCAGCACTAGCGGCATACAAGAGACCCAGTACTTC
TRBJ2-1	few	NA	TRBV24-1	CATSDSLVNRDEQFF	TGTGCCACCAGTGATTCACTAGTGAATCGCGATGAGCAGTTCTTC
TRBJ2-7	NA	TRBD1	TRBV5-1	CASSSGTAAYEQYF	TGCGCCAGCAGTTCCGGGACAGCGGCCTACGAGCAGTACTTC
TRBJ1-1	NA	NA	TRBV29-1	CSVVGGGWSTEAFF	TGCAGCGTTGTAGGGGGGGGATGGTCCACTGAAGCTTTCTTT
TRBJ2-2	few	NA	TRBV9	CASSVEGVTATGELFF	TGTGCCAGCAGCGTAGAAGGGGTAACTGCGACCGGGGAGCTGTTTTTT
TRBJ1-1	few	TRBD1	TRBV19	CASSLHRGSEAFF	TGTGCCAGTAGTCTCCACAGGGGGTCTGAAGCTTTCTTT
TRBJ2-7	NA	NA	TRBV11-1	CASSFDRGHRAHEQYF	TGTGCCAGCAGCTTTGACCGGGGCCATAGGGCCCACGAGCAGTACTTC
TRBJ1-5	few	TRBD1	TRBV29-1	CSVAWDSHQPQHF	TGCAGCGTTGCCTGGGACAGCCATCAGCCCCAGCATTTT
TRBJ2-1	few	TRBD1	TRBV5-1	CASSPRGQTYNEQFF	TGCGCCAGCAGCCCCAGGGGACAGACCTACAATGAGCAGTTCTTC
TRBJ2-1	many	NA	TRBV29-1	CSGVVGHEQFF	TGCAGCGGCGTGGTAGGGCATGAGCAGTTCTTC